This T cell receptor beta chain was sequenced in a study of blood T cell repertoires in COVID-19. Whole-study context: In each case, the material was cDNA or gDNA derived from T cells, B-cell-depleted T cells, or PBMCs.

The V end was cut by 0 bases, the J end by 0 bases, with 11 bases between. There are 16 residues in the CDR3. The V gene's germline CDR1 is LGHNA and CDR2 YSLEER. Participants were aged about 18 to 89 years from 24 US areas. All recovered Cohort 3 donors got two negative PCRs, got clearance, or saw symptom resolution. Sequencing used immunoSEQ multiplex PCR; TCRdb keeps in-frame clones, though not all of them. The sample gives a few hundred thousand clones, about four fifths of which show up once; around 5% is in the top ten. The rearrangement uses TRBV4-3 and TRBJ1-1; D is possibly TRBD1 (5 bases). The sequence was obtained from a woman aged 45-59 years who had recovered from COVID-19. Sequencing used PBMCs or T cells enriched from blood (not recorded which). CDR3 nucleotides: TGCGCCAGCAGCCAAGATCAGGGCAGTGTGAACACTGAAGCTTTCTTT. Translated: CASSQDQGSVNTEAFF.